The 10 T cell receptor beta chains presented below share a single source sample, sequenced in a study of blood T cell repertoires in COVID-19. The repertoire was sequenced with immunoSEQ multiplex PCR; TCRdb's copy has only in-frame clones and lacks some. The table has 300,000 or so clones, roughly 80% seen once. The specimen was peripheral blood. The origin of the receptors is a woman aged 50 to 60 with active or convalescent COVID-19.

The chain recombines TRBV15 with TRBJ2-2; 7 bases map to TRBD2. V lost 1 base to trimming and J lost 8 bases; unmatched junction nucleotides: 7. The V gene's germline CDR1 is LNHNV and CDR2 YYDKDF (reference sequence). This CDR3 spans 15 amino acids. Written as DNA, the CDR3 is TGTGCCACCAGCAGAGGGGGACTACCTAAGGGGGAGCTGTTTTTT. It is translated as CATSRGGLPKGELFF. The variable domain in full, with the rest retrieved from reference TRBV15 and TRBJ2-2, is DAMVIQNPRYQVTQFGKPVTLSCSQTLNHNVMYWYQQKSSQAPKLLFHYYDKDFNNEADTPDNFQSRRPNTSFCFLDIRSPGLGDTAMYLCATSRGGLPKGELFFGEGSRLTVL.

The rearrangement links TRBV6-5 to TRBJ1-6; 7 bases are a match to TRBD1. Trimming cost V 7 bases and J 8 bases; bases outside gene matches: 8. Germline CDR1 reads MNHEY; CDR2 reads SVGAGI. The CDR3 loop spans 14 amino acids. The chain's CDR3 is CASNHRGWDSPLHF. DNA for the CDR3: TGTGCCAGCAACCACAGGGGATGGGATTCACCCCTCCACTTT.

The chain recombines TRBV4-1 with TRBJ2-2; 11 bases are shared with TRBD2. The germline V gene has CDR1 MGHRA and CDR2 YSYEKL. The junction had 7 bases not matched to a gene; V was cut back by 4 bases and J by 3 bases. This CDR3 has 17 residues. The CDR3 region has the DNA TGCGCCAGCAGCCCATCCGGGACTAGCGGCTACACCGGGGAGCTGTTTTTT. It yields the protein CASSPSGTSGYTGELFF.

In this sample, this clone turned up a few times. The chain uses TRBV2 and TRBJ1-5; D not certain. The ends were cut back, 2 bases at V and 5 bases at J, with 16 bases in the middle. The germline CDR1 and CDR2 sequences are SNHLY and FYNNEI. The CDR3 spans 16 residues. The DNA for the CDR3 is TGTGCCAGCAGTGAAAGGATTGCGGGGAGGGATCAGCCCCAGCATTTT. Its protein product is CASSERIAGRDQPQHF.

The rearrangement uses TRBV25-1 and TRBJ1-2; 7 positions agree with TRBD1. Germline V gene data show CDR1 as MGHDK and CDR2 as SYGVNS. Trimming cost V 4 bases and J 4 bases; bases outside gene matches: 6. The CDR3 is made up of 14 amino acids. The CDR3 coding sequence is TGTGCCAGCAGTGGGGGACAGCCGCCCTATGGCTACACCTTC. Its translation is CASSGGQPPYGYTF.

The chain recombines TRBV5-1 with TRBJ2-2; no definite D call. The V and J ends lost 0 bases and 4 bases respectively, with 4 bases between them. This CDR3 is built from 13 residues. Germline CDR1 and CDR2: SGHRS and YFSETQ. The CDR3, as DNA: TGCGCCAGCAGCTTGGCCATCACCGGGGAGCTGTTTTTT. It is translated as CASSLAITGELFF.

The V and J genes are TRBV7-3 and TRBJ2-2; 7 bases agree with TRBD2. The germline CDR1 and CDR2 sequences are SGHTA and FQGTGA. The V segment lost 5 bases and the J segment 0 bases; nucleotides outside the gene matches: 3. This CDR3 comprises 15 residues. In DNA form, the CDR3 reads TGTGCCAGCAGCCCGACTAGCTCGAACACCGGGGAGCTGTTTTTT. Its protein is CASSPTSSNTGELFF.

V and J are TRBV15 and TRBJ1-2; TRBD1 matches 7 bases. The CDR3 is 15 residues long. Germline values: CDR1 LNHNV, CDR2 YYDKDF (reference sequence). After removal of 0 bases from V and 9 bases from J, the junction contained 10 bases not matched to a gene. Here the CDR3 DNA reads TGTGCCACCAGCAGAGAGAGACAGGGATCTTTCCGCTACACCTTC. It specifies CATSRERQGSFRYTF.

The V and J genes are TRBV5-6 and TRBJ1-6, with 11 nucleotides matching TRBD1. From germline, CDR1 is SGHDT and CDR2 YYEEEE. CDR3 length: 16 amino acids. Germline trimming cut 4 bases from V and 4 bases from J; bases unmatched to any gene: 4. The CDR3: CASSRGQGVYNSPLHF. CDR3 nucleotide sequence: TGTGCCAGCAGCCGGGGACAGGGGGTTTATAATTCACCCCTCCACTTT. Full variable domain (outside the CDR3, taken from reference TRBV5-6 and TRBJ1-6): DAGVTQSPTHLIKTRGQQVTLRCSPKSGHDTVSWYQQALGQGPQFIFQYYEEEERQRGNFPDRFSGHQFPNYSSELNVNALLLGDSALYLCASSRGQGVYNSPLHFGNGTRLTVT.

V gene TRBV12-5 combines with J gene TRBJ1-1; the match to TRBD1 covers 7 bases. V dropped 6 bases and J dropped 8; count of bases not matched to a gene: 6. This CDR3 is 12 amino acids long. Germline V gene lookup returns CDR1 LGHNT and CDR2 FRNRAP. CDR3 amino acids: CASGTDREEAFF. In DNA, the CDR3 is TGTGCTAGTGGGACCGACAGGGAGGAAGCTTTCTTT.